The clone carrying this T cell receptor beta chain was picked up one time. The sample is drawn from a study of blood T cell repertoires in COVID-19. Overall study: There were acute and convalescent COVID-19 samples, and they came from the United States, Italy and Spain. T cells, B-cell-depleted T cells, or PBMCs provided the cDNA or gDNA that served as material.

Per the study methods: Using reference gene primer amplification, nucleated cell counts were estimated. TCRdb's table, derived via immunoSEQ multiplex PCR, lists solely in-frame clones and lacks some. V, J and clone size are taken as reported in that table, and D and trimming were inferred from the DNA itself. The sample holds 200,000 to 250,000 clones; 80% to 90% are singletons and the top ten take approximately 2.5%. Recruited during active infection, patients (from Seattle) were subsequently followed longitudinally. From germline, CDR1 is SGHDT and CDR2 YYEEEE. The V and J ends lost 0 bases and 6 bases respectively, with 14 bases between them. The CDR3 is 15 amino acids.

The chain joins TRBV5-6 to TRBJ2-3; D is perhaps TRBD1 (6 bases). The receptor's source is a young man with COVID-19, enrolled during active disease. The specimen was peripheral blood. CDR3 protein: CASSLVGRGEDTQYF. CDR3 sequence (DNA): TGTGCCAGCAGCTTGGTTGGCAGGGGCGAGGATACGCAGTATTTT.